Each of the 6 T cell receptor beta chains below was sequenced from the same sample in a study of blood T cell repertoires in COVID-19. Clones were read by immunoSEQ multiplex PCR, and TCRdb kept only the in-frame ones, dropping some. In the table there are roughly 400,000 clones, 85% to 90% of which are singletons. The sample consisted of PBMCs or T cells enriched from blood (not recorded which). The receptors come from a man aged 30 to 45 who had recovered from COVID-19.

This clone was found once. CDR3 sequence: CASSPSGQSETQYF. CDR3 nucleotides: TGTGCCAGCTCACCTTCGGGACAGTCGGAGACCCAGTACTTC. This rearrangement joins TRBV18 to TRBJ2-5, with 7 bases matching TRBD1. The germline V gene has CDR1 KGHSH and CDR2 LQKENI. The CDR3 loop spans 14 amino acids. The junction had 6 bases not matched to a gene; V was cut back by 3 bases and J by 5 bases.

The chain links TRBV28 to TRBJ2-1, with 11 bases aligning to TRBD2. The CDR3 totals 16 residues. CDR1 MDHEN and CDR2 SYDVKM come from the germline V gene. Germline trimming cut 5 bases from V and 2 bases from J; bases unmatched to any gene: 5. The chain's CDR3 is CASSGLAGNTYNEQFF. CDR3 coding DNA: TGTGCCAGCAGTGGACTAGCGGGTAATACCTACAATGAGCAGTTCTTC.

This chain uses TRBV30 with TRBJ2-1, with 7 bases aligning to TRBD2. Looked up from germline, CDR1 is GTSNPN and CDR2 is SVGIG (reference sequence). CDR3 length: 16 amino acids. V lost 3 bases and J lost 5; bases outside the gene matches: 13. Here the CDR3 reads CAWRALSGEPNNEQFF. In DNA, the CDR3 is TGTGCCTGGAGGGCACTAAGCGGGGAGCCGAACAATGAGCAGTTCTTC. Full variable domain (rest looked up from reference TRBV30 and TRBJ2-1): SQTIHQWPATLVQPVGSPLSLECTVEGTSNPNLYWYRQAAGRGLQLLFYSVGIGQISSEVPQNLSASRPQDRQFILSSKKLLLSDSGFYLCAWRALSGEPNNEQFFGPGTRLTVL.

Notes on this clone: Within the sample, other DNA sequences also encode this same CDR3. CDR3 bases: TGTGCCAGCTCACCGGGACTAGCGGGGGTCACCGGGGAGCTGTTTTTT. It translates to CASSPGLAGVTGELFF. The chain carries TRBV18 and TRBJ2-2, with 14 bases matching TRBD2. The V gene end was trimmed by 3 bases and the J gene end by 4 bases; junction bases not matched to a gene: 1. The length of the CDR3 is 16 residues. Germline values: CDR1 KGHSH, CDR2 LQKENI.

This clone was detected only a few times. The chain has TRBV5-5 and TRBJ1-3, with unresolved D. The CDR3 is made up of 14 amino acids. Looked up from germline, CDR1 is SGHKS and CDR2 is YYEKEE (reference sequence). V was cut by 4 bases and J by 2 bases, with 10 bases left in between. The chain's CDR3 is CASSQSPTGNTIYF. Written as DNA, the CDR3 is TGTGCCAGCAGCCAGTCTCCGACTGGAAACACCATATATTTT.

The chain combines TRBV13 with TRBJ2-7; possible D gene TRBD2, 6 bases. CDR1 and CDR2 (germline): PRHDT, FYEKMQ (reference sequence). This CDR3 comprises 13 residues. The V and J ends lost 4 bases and 4 bases respectively, with 11 bases between them. DNA for the CDR3: TGTGCCAGCAGCTCATTAGCGGAGTACGAGCAGTACTTC. It encodes CASSSLAEYEQYF.